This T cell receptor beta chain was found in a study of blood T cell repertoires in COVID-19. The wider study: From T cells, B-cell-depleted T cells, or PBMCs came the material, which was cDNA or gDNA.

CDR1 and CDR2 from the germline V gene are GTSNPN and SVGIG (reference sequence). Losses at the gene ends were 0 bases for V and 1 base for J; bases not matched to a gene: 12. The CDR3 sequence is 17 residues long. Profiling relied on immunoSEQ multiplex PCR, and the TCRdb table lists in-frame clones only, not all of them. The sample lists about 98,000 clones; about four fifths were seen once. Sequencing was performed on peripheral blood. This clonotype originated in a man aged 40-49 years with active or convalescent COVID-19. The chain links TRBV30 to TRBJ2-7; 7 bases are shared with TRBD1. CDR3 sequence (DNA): TGTGCCTGGAGTGTACCCCTTCAGCGACAGGGTTCCTACGAGCAGTACTTC. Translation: CAWSVPLQRQGSYEQYF.